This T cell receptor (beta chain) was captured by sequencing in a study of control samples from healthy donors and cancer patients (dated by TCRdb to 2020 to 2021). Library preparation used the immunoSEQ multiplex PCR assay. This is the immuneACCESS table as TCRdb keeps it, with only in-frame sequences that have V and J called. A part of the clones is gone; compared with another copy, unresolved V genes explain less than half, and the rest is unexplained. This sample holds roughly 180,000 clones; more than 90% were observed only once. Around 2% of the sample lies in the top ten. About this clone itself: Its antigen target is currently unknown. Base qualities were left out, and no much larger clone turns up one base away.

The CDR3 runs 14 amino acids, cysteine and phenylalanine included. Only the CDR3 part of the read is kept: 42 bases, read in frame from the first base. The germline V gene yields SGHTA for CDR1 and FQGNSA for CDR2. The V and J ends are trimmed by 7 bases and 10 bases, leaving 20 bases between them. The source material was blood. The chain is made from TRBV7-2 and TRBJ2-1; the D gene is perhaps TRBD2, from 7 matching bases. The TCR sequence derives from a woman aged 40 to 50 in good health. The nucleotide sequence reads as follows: TGTGCCAGCACTCATGGAGGGGGGGCGTTCGAGCAGTTCTTC. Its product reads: CASTHGGGAFEQFF.